This record covers a single T cell receptor (beta chain). This record belongs to a study of blood T cell repertoires in COVID-19. Study information: The samples span acute and convalescent COVID-19 from the United States, Italy and Spain. The cDNA or gDNA used as material had been derived from T cells, B-cell-depleted T cells, or PBMCs.

Per the study methods: The authors estimated nucleated cell counts from reference gene primer amplification. The table came from immunoSEQ multiplex PCR; TCRdb's copy has only in-frame clones and leaves some out. V, J and clone size were drawn from that table, and D and trimming were deduced from the DNA. The table has approximately 320,000 clones, over 85% seen once. The sequencing sample was made of peripheral blood. This TCR was recovered from a woman aged 25 to 39 with COVID-19, enrolled during active disease.

CDR3 protein: CAISADRGYEQFF. As DNA, the CDR3 is TGTGCCATCAGTGCCGACAGGGGCTATGAGCAGTTCTTC. The genes are TRBV10-3 and TRBJ2-1; 8 nucleotides align to TRBD1. The trim removed 4 bases at V and 8 bases at J, leaving 4 bases unmatched. Germline loops: CDR1 ENHRY, CDR2 SYGVKD. The CDR3 length is 13 residues.